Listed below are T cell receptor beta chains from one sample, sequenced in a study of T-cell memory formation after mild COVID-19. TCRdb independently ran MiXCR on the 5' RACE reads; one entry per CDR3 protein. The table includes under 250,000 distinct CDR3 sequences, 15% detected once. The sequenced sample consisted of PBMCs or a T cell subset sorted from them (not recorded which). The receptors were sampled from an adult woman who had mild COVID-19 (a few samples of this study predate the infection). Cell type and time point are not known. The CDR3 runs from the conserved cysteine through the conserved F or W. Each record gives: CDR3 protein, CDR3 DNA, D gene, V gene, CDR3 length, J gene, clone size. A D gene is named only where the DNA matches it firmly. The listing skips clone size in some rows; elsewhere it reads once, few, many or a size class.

cdr3_aa: CASSLDTYTEAFF; cdr3_nt: TGTGCCAGCAGTTTGGACACCTACACTGAAGCTTTCTTT; d_call: -; v_call: TRBV12-3/TRBV12-4; cdr3_length: 13; j_call: TRBJ1-1; clone_size: -
cdr3_aa: CSASTGVSNSPLHF; cdr3_nt: TGCAGTGCCTCGACTGGTGTTTCAAATTCACCCCTCCACTTT; d_call: -; v_call: TRBV20-1; cdr3_length: 14; j_call: TRBJ1-6; clone_size: -
cdr3_aa: CASSEATDRGNTEAFF; cdr3_nt: TGTGCCAGCAGTGAAGCCACCGACAGGGGGAACACTGAAGCTTTCTTT; d_call: TRBD1; v_call: TRBV2; cdr3_length: 16; j_call: TRBJ1-1; clone_size: -
cdr3_aa: CASGLAGGVSEQFF; cdr3_nt: TGTGCCAGCGGACTAGCGGGGGGGGTCAGTGAGCAGTTCTTC; d_call: TRBD2; v_call: TRBV12-3/TRBV12-4; cdr3_length: 14; j_call: TRBJ2-1; clone_size: many
cdr3_aa: CSARDAGGGSFNEQFF; cdr3_nt: TGCAGTGCCCGCGATGCGGGGGGCGGTTCTTTCAATGAGCAGTTCTTC; d_call: TRBD2; v_call: TRBV20-1; cdr3_length: 16; j_call: TRBJ2-1; clone_size: many
cdr3_aa: CASSSSRFGEGNTIYF; cdr3_nt: TGTGCCAGCAGCTCAAGCCGTTTTGGGGAGGGAAACACCATATATTTT; d_call: -; v_call: TRBV7-8; cdr3_length: 16; j_call: TRBJ1-3; clone_size: few
cdr3_aa: CASSRNKWDYGYTF; cdr3_nt: TGTGCCAGCAGCCGAAACAAGTGGGACTATGGCTACACCTTC; d_call: -; v_call: TRBV7-8; cdr3_length: 14; j_call: TRBJ1-2; clone_size: few
cdr3_aa: CASRASGVRSNQPQHF; cdr3_nt: TGTGCCAGTAGGGCCTCTGGAGTGCGAAGCAATCAGCCCCAGCATTTT; d_call: -; v_call: TRBV19; cdr3_length: 16; j_call: TRBJ1-5; clone_size: few
cdr3_aa: CASSQVSDEQYF; cdr3_nt: TGTGCCAGCAGCCAAGTTTCGGACGAGCAGTACTTC; d_call: -; v_call: TRBV3-1; cdr3_length: 12; j_call: TRBJ2-7; clone_size: -
cdr3_aa: CSASLSGNNEQFF; cdr3_nt: TGCAGTGCTAGTCTGAGCGGGAACAATGAGCAGTTCTTC; d_call: TRBD2; v_call: TRBV20-1; cdr3_length: 13; j_call: TRBJ2-1; clone_size: -
cdr3_aa: CASSSIPPSSYNEQFF; cdr3_nt: TGTGCCAGCAGCAGTATACCCCCCTCGTCCTACAATGAGCAGTTCTTC; d_call: -; v_call: TRBV7-2; cdr3_length: 16; j_call: TRBJ2-1; clone_size: -
cdr3_aa: CASSVEFTGELFF; cdr3_nt: TGTGCCAGCAGCGTAGAGTTCACCGGGGAGCTGTTTTTT; d_call: -; v_call: TRBV9; cdr3_length: 13; j_call: TRBJ2-2; clone_size: few
cdr3_aa: CASSSRDRTYGNTIYF; cdr3_nt: TGTGCCAGCAGTTCCCGGGACCGCACATATGGAAACACCATATATTTT; d_call: -; v_call: TRBV6-5; cdr3_length: 16; j_call: TRBJ1-3; clone_size: few
cdr3_aa: CASSLGRGRVQETQYF; cdr3_nt: TGTGCCAGCAGCTTAGGGCGGGGACGTGTTCAAGAGACCCAGTACTTC; d_call: -; v_call: TRBV7-2; cdr3_length: 16; j_call: TRBJ2-5; clone_size: -
cdr3_aa: CASSPWVAGNTDTQYF; cdr3_nt: TGTGCCAGCAGCCCCTGGGTGGCGGGGAACACAGATACGCAGTATTTT; d_call: -; v_call: TRBV3-1; cdr3_length: 16; j_call: TRBJ2-3; clone_size: -
cdr3_aa: CASSWPLTGSSGNTIYF; cdr3_nt: TGTGCCAGCAGCTGGCCCCTTACAGGGAGCTCTGGAAACACCATATATTTT; d_call: -; v_call: TRBV12-3/TRBV12-4; cdr3_length: 17; j_call: TRBJ1-3; clone_size: few
cdr3_aa: CASTIGTTNTGELFF; cdr3_nt: TGTGCCAGCACCATAGGGACGACGAACACCGGGGAGCTGTTTTTT; d_call: -; v_call: TRBV12-3/TRBV12-4; cdr3_length: 15; j_call: TRBJ2-2; clone_size: few
cdr3_aa: CASSFRGVNYGYTF; cdr3_nt: TGTGCCAGCAGTTTCCGGGGGGTTAACTATGGCTACACCTTC; d_call: -; v_call: TRBV12-3/TRBV12-4; cdr3_length: 14; j_call: TRBJ1-2; clone_size: few
cdr3_aa: CASRQAGVGQPQHF; cdr3_nt: TGTGCCAGCAGGCAAGCAGGGGTTGGTCAGCCCCAGCATTTT; d_call: -; v_call: TRBV3-1; cdr3_length: 14; j_call: TRBJ1-5; clone_size: few
cdr3_aa: CASSLWPREAFF; cdr3_nt: TGTGCCAGCAGTTTGTGGCCCAGGGAGGCTTTCTTT; d_call: -; v_call: TRBV12-3/TRBV12-4; cdr3_length: 12; j_call: TRBJ1-1; clone_size: -
cdr3_aa: CASNDGDSSYEQYF; cdr3_nt: TGTGCCAGCAATGATGGGGACTCTTCCTACGAGCAGTACTTC; d_call: -; v_call: TRBV9; cdr3_length: 14; j_call: TRBJ2-7; clone_size: -
cdr3_aa: CASRAAGVSADTQYF; cdr3_nt: TGCGCCAGCAGGGCCGCGGGAGTGAGCGCAGATACGCAGTATTTT; d_call: TRBD2; v_call: TRBV5-1; cdr3_length: 15; j_call: TRBJ2-3; clone_size: -
cdr3_aa: CASSQAPGLTSNEQFF; cdr3_nt: TGTGCCAGCAGCCAAGCCCCGGGATTAACGTCCAATGAGCAGTTCTTC; d_call: -; v_call: TRBV3-1; cdr3_length: 16; j_call: TRBJ2-1; clone_size: -
cdr3_aa: CASSYSGLAAASSYNEQFF; cdr3_nt: TGTGCCAGCAGTTACTCCGGACTAGCGGCCGCTAGCTCCTACAATGAGCAGTTCTTC; d_call: TRBD2; v_call: TRBV6-5; cdr3_length: 19; j_call: TRBJ2-1; clone_size: -
cdr3_aa: CASSPWTGGSGANVLTF; cdr3_nt: TGTGCCAGCAGTCCTTGGACAGGGGGCTCAGGGGCCAACGTCCTGACTTTC; d_call: TRBD1; v_call: TRBV27; cdr3_length: 17; j_call: TRBJ2-6; clone_size: -
cdr3_aa: CASSRYGSGRRGGNTIYF; cdr3_nt: TGTGCCAGCAGTCGTTACGGGTCGGGACGAAGAGGGGGAAACACCATATATTTT; d_call: -; v_call: TRBV25-1; cdr3_length: 18; j_call: TRBJ1-3; clone_size: -
cdr3_aa: CATSAVGGTEAFF; cdr3_nt: TGTGCCACCAGTGCGGTGGGTGGCACTGAAGCTTTCTTT; d_call: -; v_call: TRBV24-1; cdr3_length: 13; j_call: TRBJ1-1; clone_size: few
cdr3_aa: CASSRGTSGGVAKNIQYF; cdr3_nt: TGTGCCAGCAGCCGTGGGACTAGCGGGGGGGTAGCCAAAAACATTCAGTACTTC; d_call: TRBD2; v_call: TRBV3-1; cdr3_length: 18; j_call: TRBJ2-4; clone_size: many
cdr3_aa: CSAPRQRETQYF; cdr3_nt: TGCAGTGCACCCCGACAGAGGGAGACCCAGTACTTC; d_call: -; v_call: TRBV20-1; cdr3_length: 12; j_call: TRBJ2-5; clone_size: -
cdr3_aa: CASSYSTGGPYEQYF; cdr3_nt: TGTGCCAGCAGTTACTCGACAGGGGGCCCCTACGAGCAGTACTTC; d_call: TRBD1; v_call: TRBV6-2/TRBV6-3; cdr3_length: 15; j_call: TRBJ2-7; clone_size: few
cdr3_aa: CSAPHRLSYNEQFF; cdr3_nt: TGCAGTGCCCCCCACCGGCTGTCATACAATGAGCAGTTCTTC; d_call: -; v_call: TRBV20-1; cdr3_length: 14; j_call: TRBJ2-1; clone_size: -
cdr3_aa: CASSYSGGGYGYTF; cdr3_nt: TGTGCCAGCAGTTACAGTGGGGGCGGCTATGGCTACACCTTC; d_call: -; v_call: TRBV6-5; cdr3_length: 14; j_call: TRBJ1-2; clone_size: few
cdr3_aa: CASSQDLGHGTEAFF; cdr3_nt: TGCGCCAGCAGCCAAGATCTCGGACATGGGACTGAAGCTTTCTTT; d_call: -; v_call: TRBV4-3; cdr3_length: 15; j_call: TRBJ1-1; clone_size: -
cdr3_aa: CASSLLTAHSNQPQHF; cdr3_nt: TGTGCCAGCAGCTTATTGACAGCCCATAGCAATCAGCCCCAGCATTTT; d_call: -; v_call: TRBV7-8; cdr3_length: 16; j_call: TRBJ1-5; clone_size: -
cdr3_aa: CASRKGTSVSYNEQFF; cdr3_nt: TGTGCCAGCAGGAAGGGGACTAGCGTATCCTACAATGAGCAGTTCTTC; d_call: TRBD2; v_call: TRBV2; cdr3_length: 16; j_call: TRBJ2-1; clone_size: few
cdr3_aa: CASSLGRGNTGELFF; cdr3_nt: TGTGCCAGCAGTTTAGGCAGGGGGAACACCGGGGAGCTGTTTTTT; d_call: -; v_call: TRBV27; cdr3_length: 15; j_call: TRBJ2-2; clone_size: -
cdr3_aa: CASTLGENTEAFF; cdr3_nt: TGTGCCAGCACCTTAGGGGAGAACACTGAAGCTTTCTTT; d_call: -; v_call: TRBV2; cdr3_length: 13; j_call: TRBJ1-1; clone_size: few
cdr3_aa: CASSLAGVGGQETQYF; cdr3_nt: TGCGCCAGCAGCTTGGCCGGCGTCGGGGGCCAAGAGACCCAGTACTTC; d_call: -; v_call: TRBV5-1; cdr3_length: 16; j_call: TRBJ2-5; clone_size: -
cdr3_aa: CSVNPAGSTDTQYF; cdr3_nt: TGCAGCGTTAACCCGGCCGGAAGCACAGATACGCAGTATTTT; d_call: -; v_call: TRBV29-1; cdr3_length: 14; j_call: TRBJ2-3; clone_size: -
cdr3_aa: CASSAPGPGGYEQYF; cdr3_nt: TGTGCCAGCAGCGCCCCGGGACCGGGCGGGTACGAGCAGTACTTC; d_call: -; v_call: TRBV5-4; cdr3_length: 15; j_call: TRBJ2-7; clone_size: -
cdr3_aa: CASSLLVSDTGELFF; cdr3_nt: TGTGCCAGCAGCCTACTAGTGTCGGACACCGGGGAGCTGTTTTTT; d_call: -; v_call: TRBV4-2; cdr3_length: 15; j_call: TRBJ2-2; clone_size: -
cdr3_aa: CASSEGRGNTEAFF; cdr3_nt: TGTGCCAGCAGTGAGGGCCGAGGGAACACTGAAGCTTTCTTT; d_call: -; v_call: TRBV2; cdr3_length: 14; j_call: TRBJ1-1; clone_size: few
cdr3_aa: CASRDGTGNYEQFF; cdr3_nt: TGTGCCAGCAGGGACGGGACAGGGAACTATGAGCAGTTCTTC; d_call: TRBD1; v_call: TRBV2; cdr3_length: 14; j_call: TRBJ2-1; clone_size: few
cdr3_aa: CASSAPSLAGPGKETQYF; cdr3_nt: TGTGCCAGCAGCGCTCCCAGTTTAGCGGGGCCGGGAAAAGAGACCCAGTACTTC; d_call: TRBD2; v_call: TRBV9; cdr3_length: 18; j_call: TRBJ2-5; clone_size: -
cdr3_aa: CASSQLLDTGELFF; cdr3_nt: TGTGCCAGCAGCCAACTTTTGGACACCGGGGAGCTGTTTTTT; d_call: -; v_call: TRBV3-1; cdr3_length: 14; j_call: TRBJ2-2; clone_size: -
cdr3_aa: CASSARDRGVSGANVLTF; cdr3_nt: TGTGCCAGCAGCGCCCGGGACAGGGGAGTATCTGGGGCCAACGTCCTGACTTTC; d_call: TRBD1; v_call: TRBV3-1; cdr3_length: 18; j_call: TRBJ2-6; clone_size: few
cdr3_aa: CSADRERVNEQFF; cdr3_nt: TGCAGCGCAGACAGGGAAAGGGTCAATGAGCAGTTCTTC; d_call: TRBD1; v_call: TRBV29-1; cdr3_length: 13; j_call: TRBJ2-1; clone_size: -
cdr3_aa: CAWSAGRDQPQHF; cdr3_nt: TGTGCCTGGAGTGCTGGGAGGGATCAGCCCCAGCATTTT; d_call: -; v_call: TRBV30; cdr3_length: 13; j_call: TRBJ1-5; clone_size: few
cdr3_aa: CASSVLGGSLETQYF; cdr3_nt: TGTGCCAGCAGCGTATTGGGGGGGAGCTTGGAGACCCAGTACTTC; d_call: TRBD2; v_call: TRBV9; cdr3_length: 15; j_call: TRBJ2-5; clone_size: many
cdr3_aa: CASSFKGENTQYF; cdr3_nt: TGTGCCAGCAGCTTTAAGGGGGAAAATACGCAGTATTTT; d_call: -; v_call: TRBV7-3; cdr3_length: 13; j_call: TRBJ2-3; clone_size: -
cdr3_aa: CASSTGLGISYEQYF; cdr3_nt: TGTGCCAGCAGTACCGGGCTCGGTATAAGCTACGAGCAGTACTTC; d_call: -; v_call: TRBV27; cdr3_length: 15; j_call: TRBJ2-7; clone_size: -
cdr3_aa: CASRDVAYNEQFF; cdr3_nt: TGTGCCAGCAGGGACGTCGCCTACAATGAGCAGTTCTTC; d_call: -; v_call: TRBV2; cdr3_length: 13; j_call: TRBJ2-1; clone_size: many
cdr3_aa: CASSVTPGGGRRTDTQYF; cdr3_nt: TGTGCCAGCAGCGTGACTCCCGGGGGGGGCCGAAGAACAGATACGCAGTATTTT; d_call: TRBD2; v_call: TRBV9; cdr3_length: 18; j_call: TRBJ2-3; clone_size: few
cdr3_aa: CASSSSGDYGYTF; cdr3_nt: TGTGCCAGCTCATCCTCCGGGGACTATGGCTACACCTTC; d_call: -; v_call: TRBV18; cdr3_length: 13; j_call: TRBJ1-2; clone_size: few
cdr3_aa: CASSLALLLDSQETQYF; cdr3_nt: TGTGCCAGCAGCTTAGCGCTTCTTCTGGACAGCCAAGAGACCCAGTACTTC; d_call: -; v_call: TRBV7-2; cdr3_length: 17; j_call: TRBJ2-5; clone_size: -